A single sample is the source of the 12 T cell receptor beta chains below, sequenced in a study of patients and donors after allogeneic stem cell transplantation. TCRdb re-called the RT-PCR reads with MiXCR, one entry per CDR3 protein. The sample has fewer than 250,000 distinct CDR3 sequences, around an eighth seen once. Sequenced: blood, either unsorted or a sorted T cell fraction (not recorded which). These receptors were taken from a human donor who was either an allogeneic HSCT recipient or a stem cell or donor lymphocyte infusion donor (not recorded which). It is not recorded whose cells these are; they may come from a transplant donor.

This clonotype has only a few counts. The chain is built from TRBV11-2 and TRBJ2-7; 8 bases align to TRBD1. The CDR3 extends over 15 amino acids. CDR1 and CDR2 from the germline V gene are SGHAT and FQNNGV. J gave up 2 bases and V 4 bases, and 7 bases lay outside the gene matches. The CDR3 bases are TGTGCCAGCAGCTCAGACAGGGGTCCCCCCTACGAGCAGTACTTC. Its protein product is CASSSDRGPPYEQYF.

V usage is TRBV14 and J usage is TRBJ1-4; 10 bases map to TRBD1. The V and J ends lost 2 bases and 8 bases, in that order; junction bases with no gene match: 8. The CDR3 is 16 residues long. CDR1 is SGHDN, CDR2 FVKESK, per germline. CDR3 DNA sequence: TGTGCCAGCAGCCAACTACCGGACAGGGGGGGCGAAAAACTGTTTTTT. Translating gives CASSQLPDRGGEKLFF.

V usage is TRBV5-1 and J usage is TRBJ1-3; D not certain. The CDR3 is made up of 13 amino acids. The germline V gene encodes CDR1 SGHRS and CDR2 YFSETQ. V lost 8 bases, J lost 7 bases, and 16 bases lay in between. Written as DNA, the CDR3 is TGCGCCAGTAGACGTACTGGGGATAACACCATATATTTT. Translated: CASRRTGDNTIYF.

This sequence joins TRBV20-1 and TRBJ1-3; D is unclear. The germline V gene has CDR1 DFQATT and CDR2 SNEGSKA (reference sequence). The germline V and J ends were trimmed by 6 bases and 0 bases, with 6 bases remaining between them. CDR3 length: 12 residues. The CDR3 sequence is CSAHSSGNTIYF. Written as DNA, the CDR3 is TGCAGTGCACACAGCTCTGGAAACACCATATATTTT.

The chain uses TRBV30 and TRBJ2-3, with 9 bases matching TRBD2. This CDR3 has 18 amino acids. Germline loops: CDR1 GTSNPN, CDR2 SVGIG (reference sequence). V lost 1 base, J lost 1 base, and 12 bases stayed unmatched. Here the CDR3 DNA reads TGTGCCTGGAGTGCCTTTAGCGGGAGTTTCGAGGGCACAGATACGCAGTATTTT. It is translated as CAWSAFSGSFEGTDTQYF.

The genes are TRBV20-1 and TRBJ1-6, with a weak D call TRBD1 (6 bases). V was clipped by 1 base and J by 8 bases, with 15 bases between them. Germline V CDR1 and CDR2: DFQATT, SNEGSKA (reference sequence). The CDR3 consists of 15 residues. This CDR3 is CSARVTGKVDSPLHF. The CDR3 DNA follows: TGCAGTGCTAGAGTAACAGGGAAAGTTGATTCACCCCTCCACTTT.

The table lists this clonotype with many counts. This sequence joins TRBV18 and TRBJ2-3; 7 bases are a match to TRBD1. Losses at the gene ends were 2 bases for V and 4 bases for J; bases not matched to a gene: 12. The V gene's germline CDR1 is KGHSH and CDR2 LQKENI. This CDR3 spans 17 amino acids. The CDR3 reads CASSPSAGSTGPDTQYF. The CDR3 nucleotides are TGTGCCAGCTCACCATCGGCGGGTTCGACAGGGCCAGATACGCAGTATTTT.

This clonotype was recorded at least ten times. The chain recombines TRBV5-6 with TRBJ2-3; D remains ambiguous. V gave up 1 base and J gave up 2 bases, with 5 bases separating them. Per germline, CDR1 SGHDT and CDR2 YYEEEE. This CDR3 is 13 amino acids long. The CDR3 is CASSLSTTDTQYF. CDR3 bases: TGTGCCAGCAGCTTGTCCACCACAGATACGCAGTATTTT.

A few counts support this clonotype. This CDR3 is CSALTGTPLQPQHF. The CDR3 DNA is TGCAGTGCTCTCACCGGGACACCCCTCCAGCCCCAGCATTTT. The gene calls are TRBV20-1 and TRBJ1-5, with D perhaps matching TRBD1 (6 bases). V lost 5 bases, J lost 7 bases, and 18 bases lay in between. CDR1 and CDR2 (germline): DFQATT, SNEGSKA (reference sequence). This CDR3 has 14 amino acids.

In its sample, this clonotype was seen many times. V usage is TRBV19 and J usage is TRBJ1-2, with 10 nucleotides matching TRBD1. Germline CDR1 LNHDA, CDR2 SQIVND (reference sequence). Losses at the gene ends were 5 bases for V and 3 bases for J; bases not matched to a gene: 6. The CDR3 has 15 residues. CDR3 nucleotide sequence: TGTGCCAGTAGTCAAGGGACAGGGGCTTACTATGGCTACACCTTC. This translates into CASSQGTGAYYGYTF.

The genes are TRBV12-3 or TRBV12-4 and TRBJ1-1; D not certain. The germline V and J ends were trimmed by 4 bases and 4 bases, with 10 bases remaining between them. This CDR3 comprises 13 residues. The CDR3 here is CASSSGSATEAFF. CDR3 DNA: TGTGCCAGCAGTTCGGGATCAGCCACTGAAGCTTTCTTT.

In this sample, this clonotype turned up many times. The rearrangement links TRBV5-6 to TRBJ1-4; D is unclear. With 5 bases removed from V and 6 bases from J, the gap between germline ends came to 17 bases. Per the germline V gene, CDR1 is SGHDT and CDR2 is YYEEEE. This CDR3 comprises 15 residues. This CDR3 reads CASSHRVVRDEKLFF. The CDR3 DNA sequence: TGTGCCAGCAGTCATAGGGTGGTCCGGGATGAAAAACTGTTTTTT.